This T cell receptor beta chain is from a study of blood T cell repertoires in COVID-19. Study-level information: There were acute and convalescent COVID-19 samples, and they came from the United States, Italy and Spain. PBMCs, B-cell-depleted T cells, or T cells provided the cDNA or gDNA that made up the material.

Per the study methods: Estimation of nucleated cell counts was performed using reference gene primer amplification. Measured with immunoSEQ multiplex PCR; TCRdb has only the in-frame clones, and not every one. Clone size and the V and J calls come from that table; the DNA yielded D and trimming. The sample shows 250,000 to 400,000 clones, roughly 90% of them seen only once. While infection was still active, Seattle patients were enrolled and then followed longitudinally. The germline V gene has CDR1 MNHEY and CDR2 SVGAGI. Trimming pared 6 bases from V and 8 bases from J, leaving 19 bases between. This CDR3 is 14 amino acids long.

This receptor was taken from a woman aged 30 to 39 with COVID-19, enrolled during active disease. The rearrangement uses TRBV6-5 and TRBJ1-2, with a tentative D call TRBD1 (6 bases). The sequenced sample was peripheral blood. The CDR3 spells CASSPPGGGGGYTF. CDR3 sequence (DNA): TGTGCCAGCAGCCCCCCCGGGGGGGGCGGGGGCTACACCTTC.